The next 32 T cell receptor beta chains were all read from a single sample in a study of blood T cell repertoires in COVID-19. The repertoire was sequenced with immunoSEQ multiplex PCR; TCRdb's copy has only in-frame clones and lacks some. The sample holds 250,000 or so clones, approximately 90% seen once. Specimen: PBMCs or T cells enriched from blood (not recorded which). The source of these receptors is a man in his forties who had recovered from COVID-19.

The rearrangement links TRBV11-3 to TRBJ2-7; D may be TRBD1 (5 bases). From germline, CDR1 is SGHNT and CDR2 YENEEA. Trimming cost V 7 bases and J 3 bases, with 13 bases left between them. The CDR3 totals 13 residues. In DNA, the CDR3 is TGTGCCAGCAACAAAGGACAAAACTACGAGCAGTACTTC. This codes for CASNKGQNYEQYF.

The genes are TRBV5-8 and TRBJ1-1; the D gene is possibly TRBD1 (6 bases). Looked up from germline, CDR1 is SGHTS and CDR2 is YDEGEE. This CDR3 is built from 16 residues. The germline V and J ends were trimmed by 3 bases and 4 bases, with 19 bases remaining between them. The CDR3 nucleotides read TGTGCCAGCAGCTACCACGGGGGGCTGTTTCCCACTGAAGCTTTCTTT. Translation: CASSYHGGLFPTEAFF.

This clone was seen just once. This chain links TRBV11-2 with TRBJ1-2; perhaps TRBD1 as D (5 bases). The CDR3 consists of 15 residues. Germline CDR1 and CDR2: SGHAT and FQNNGV. V lost 2 bases and J 2 bases, leaving 12 bases between the germline ends. The DNA of the CDR3 is TGTGCCAGCAGCTTACGAGCCCAGGGCAACTATGGCTACACCTTC. It yields the protein CASSLRAQGNYGYTF.

This chain joins TRBV18 and TRBJ1-1; 9 nucleotides align to TRBD1. V was pared by 0 bases and J by 6 bases, with 5 bases of the junction left unmatched. Germline assignment: CDR1 KGHSH and CDR2 LQKENI. The CDR3 sequence is 15 residues long. CDR3 in amino acids: CASSPPGQGRAEAFF. DNA of the CDR3: TGTGCCAGCTCACCACCGGGACAGGGAAGGGCTGAAGCTTTCTTT. Full variable domain (rest looked up from reference TRBV18 and TRBJ1-1): NAGVMQNPRHLVRRRGQEARLRCSPMKGHSHVYWYRQLPEEGLKFMVYLQKENIIDESGMPKERFSAEFPKEGPSILRIQQVVRGDSAAYFCASSPPGQGRAEAFFGQGTRLTVV.

This clone was counted a few times. DNA of the CDR3: TGTGCCAGCAGCGACGACCCGACAGCGTTTGGCTACACCTTC. It translates to CASSDDPTAFGYTF. This rearrangement joins TRBV7-9 to TRBJ1-2; TRBD1 might be the D (5 bases). Trimming took off 5 bases at V and 7 bases at J, with 17 bases between the two ends. Germline-derived CDR1 and CDR2 are SEHNR and FQNEAQ (reference sequence). The CDR3 runs to 14 residues.

J is TRBJ2-7 and V is TRBV2; a weak D match, TRBD2 (5 bases). This CDR3 is built from 14 residues. V lost 4 bases and J 0 bases, leaving 10 bases between the germline ends. Germline-derived CDR1 and CDR2 are SNHLY and FYNNEI. For the CDR3, the DNA is TGTGCCAGCAGTGCTCCGGGAAACTCCTACGAGCAGTACTTC. The encoded protein is CASSAPGNSYEQYF.

About this clone itself: One end of the junction varies from germline; a read error may be responsible. Different DNA sequences within this sample yield the same CDR3. The chain has TRBV9 and TRBJ1-3; 7 bases agree with TRBD1. Germline CDR1 and CDR2: SGDLS and YYNGEE. The CDR3 runs 15 residues. CDR3 amino acids: CASRRDRAGGNTIYF. DNA of the CDR3: TGTGCTAGCAGAAGAGACAGGGCTGGAGGAAACACCATATATTTT. Together with reference TRBV9 and TRBJ1-3, the CDR3 gives the full variable domain: DSGVTQTPKHLITATGQRVTLRCSPRSGDLSVYWYQQSLDQGLQFLIQYYNGEERAKGNILERFSAQQFPDLHSELNLSSLELGDSALYFCASRRDRAGGNTIYFGEGSWLTVV.

This clone turned up a few times. The chain links TRBV18 to TRBJ2-1; 7 bases map to TRBD2. V gave up 1 base and J gave up 7 bases; unmatched junction bases: 4. CDR1 KGHSH and CDR2 LQKENI come from the germline V gene. The CDR3 is 14 residues long. This CDR3 is CASSPRTGGNEQFF. CDR3 bases: TGTGCCAGCTCACCACGAACGGGGGGTAATGAGCAGTTCTTC. The complete variable domain, with remaining parts taken from reference TRBV18 and TRBJ2-1, reads NAGVMQNPRHLVRRRGQEARLRCSPMKGHSHVYWYRQLPEEGLKFMVYLQKENIIDESGMPKERFSAEFPKEGPSILRIQQVVRGDSAAYFCASSPRTGGNEQFFGPGTRLTVL.

This chain joins TRBV2 and TRBJ1-5; TRBD1 might be the D (5 bases). Trimming stripped 2 bases from V and 0 bases from J, with 11 bases between. The CDR3 sequence is 16 residues long. The V gene's germline CDR1 is SNHLY and CDR2 FYNNEI. CDR3 sequence reads: CASSEIRQTSNQPQHF. The CDR3 coding sequence is TGTGCCAGCAGTGAAATCCGACAGACTAGCAATCAGCCCCAGCATTTT.

The J gene is TRBJ2-7, the V gene TRBV19; perhaps TRBD2 as D (6 bases). Trimming pared 5 bases from V and 3 bases from J, leaving 17 bases between. The V gene's germline CDR1 is LNHDA and CDR2 SQIVND (reference sequence). The CDR3 has 15 residues. CDR3 residues: CASSAYGDSSYEQYF. CDR3 nucleotides: TGTGCCAGTAGTGCATACGGGGACTCGAGCTACGAGCAGTACTTC.

This clone was recorded once. V is TRBV27 and J is TRBJ2-7; the match to TRBD2 covers 10 bases. The CDR3 spans 17 residues. J gave up 1 base and V 3 bases, and 9 bases lay outside the gene matches. Germline V gene data show CDR1 as MNHEY and CDR2 as SMNVEV (reference sequence). The CDR3 region is CASSFRLAGVYSYEQYF. CDR3 DNA sequence: TGTGCCAGCAGTTTTAGGCTAGCGGGAGTCTATTCCTACGAGCAGTACTTC.

The chain carries TRBV3-1 (or the pseudogene TRBV3-2) and TRBJ2-7; perhaps TRBD2 as D (6 bases). CDR3 length: 15 amino acids. Germline V gene data show CDR1 as LGHDT and CDR2 as YNNKEL (reference sequence). Between the trimmed V and J ends, which lost 3 bases and 3 bases, there was a span of 15 bases. CDR3 residues: CASSHGTGVIYEQYF. CDR3 coding DNA: TGTGCCAGCAGCCATGGCACGGGAGTGATCTACGAGCAGTACTTC.

V is TRBV11-3 and J is TRBJ1-1, with TRBD1 identical over 7 bases. V was clipped by 3 bases and J by 3 bases; unmatched bases: 7. The CDR3 totals 15 residues. Germline loops: CDR1 SGHNT, CDR2 YENEEA. The CDR3 loop is CASSFRSTGHTEAFF. CDR3 in DNA: TGTGCCAGCAGCTTCCGGTCGACAGGGCACACTGAAGCTTTCTTT.

The V gene is TRBV7-3, the J gene TRBJ1-2; 9 bases are a match to TRBD1. This CDR3 has 14 amino acids. The germline CDR1 and CDR2 sequences are SGHTA and FQGTGA. V gave up 5 bases and J gave up 4 bases; unmatched junction bases: 5. CDR3: CASSPLGQGYGYTF. CDR3 coding DNA: TGTGCCAGCAGCCCCCTGGGACAGGGCTATGGCTACACCTTC. Variable domain in full (rest from reference TRBV7-3 and TRBJ1-2): GAGVSQTPSNKVTEKGKYVELRCDPISGHTALYWYRQSLGQGPEFLIYFQGTGAADDSGLPNDRFFAVRPEGSVSTLKIQRTERGDSAVYLCASSPLGQGYGYTFGSGTRLTVV.

The genes are TRBV7-2 and TRBJ2-3; TRBD2 matches at 8 bases. J gave up 6 bases and V 5 bases, and 10 bases lay outside the gene matches. There are 15 residues in the CDR3. From germline, CDR1 is SGHTA and CDR2 FQGNSA. CDR3 sequence reads: CASSDPRLASDTQYF. In nucleotides, the CDR3 is TGTGCCAGCAGCGACCCTCGACTAGCGTCGGATACGCAGTATTTT.

This clone was seen only once. The chain joins TRBV29-1 to TRBJ1-1; TRBD1 matches 7 bases. The germline gives CDR1 SQVTM, CDR2 ANQGSEA. The CDR3 runs to 14 residues. V trimming: 3 bases; J trimming: 6 bases; junction bases outside the gene matches: 10. As DNA, the CDR3 is TGCAGCGTTGAGTACAGGGGACTGTCGGCTGAAGCTTTCTTT. It specifies CSVEYRGLSAEAFF.

CDR3 bases: TGTGCCAGCAGTTACTCGTCAGGGGGACTCCCCTACGAGCAGTACTTC. Protein product: CASSYSSGGLPYEQYF. The chain links TRBV6-6 to TRBJ2-7; D possibly corresponds to TRBD1 (7 bases). The CDR3 has 16 amino acids. Germline V lookup: CDR1 MNHNY, CDR2 SVGAGI (reference sequence). V lost 0 bases and J lost 2, with 14 bases in between.

The chain uses TRBV6-2 or TRBV6-3 and TRBJ2-7, with TRBD1 matching 9 bases. The J segment lost 9 bases and the V segment lost 6 bases, leaving 9 bases of the junction unmatched. The germline CDR1 and CDR2 sequences are MNHEY and SVGEGT. The CDR3 is 13 residues long. CDR3 region: CASSTGGSVAQYF. The CDR3, as DNA: TGTGCCAGCAGCACAGGGGGCTCAGTCGCGCAGTACTTC.

A single count supports this clone. The CDR3 region is CASSSQGAYGNTIYF. For the CDR3, the DNA is TGCGCCAGCAGCTCCCAGGGGGCGTACGGAAACACCATATATTTT. The chain employs TRBV5-1 and TRBJ1-3, with 8 bases fitting TRBD1. In germline, CDR1 is SGHRS, CDR2 YFSETQ. V lost 3 bases, J lost 4 bases, and 6 bases stayed unmatched. The CDR3 runs to 15 residues. Full variable domain (outside the CDR3, taken from reference TRBV5-1 and TRBJ1-3): KAGVTQTPRYLIKTRGQQVTLSCSPISGHRSVSWYQQTPGQGLQFLFEYFSETQRNKGNFPGRFSGRQFSNSRSEMNVSTLELGDSALYLCASSSQGAYGNTIYFGEGSWLTVV.

The chain uses TRBV19 and TRBJ1-1; possible D gene TRBD1, 6 bases. The CDR3 loop spans 13 amino acids. V was pared by 4 bases and J by 5 bases, with 11 bases between. Looked up from germline, CDR1 is LNHDA and CDR2 is SQIVND (reference sequence). The DNA for the CDR3 is TGTGCCAGTAGTACCCAACAGGGAACTGAAGCTTTCTTT. It specifies CASSTQQGTEAFF.

The rearrangement links TRBV18 to TRBJ2-7; weak D call: TRBD1 (5 bases). CDR3 size: 15 residues. Germline V lookup: CDR1 KGHSH, CDR2 LQKENI. Trimming removed 3 bases from V and 2 bases from J, with 14 bases in between. The CDR3 protein is CASSPGPRKAYEQYF. The CDR3 DNA follows: TGTGCCAGCTCACCGGGGCCAAGGAAGGCCTACGAGCAGTACTTC. The complete variable domain, with remaining parts taken from reference TRBV18 and TRBJ2-7, reads NAGVMQNPRHLVRRRGQEARLRCSPMKGHSHVYWYRQLPEEGLKFMVYLQKENIIDESGMPKERFSAEFPKEGPSILRIQQVVRGDSAAYFCASSPGPRKAYEQYFGPGTRLTVT.

J is TRBJ1-2 and V is TRBV5-1; perhaps TRBD1 as D (6 bases). The V gene lost 4 bases and the J gene lost 10 bases, with 20 bases spanning the gap. CDR3 length: 14 residues. Per germline, CDR1 SGHRS and CDR2 YFSETQ. Here the CDR3 DNA reads TGCGCCAGCAGCACCCGGACAGAAAGGACCGCCTACACCTTC. As protein: CASSTRTERTAYTF.

In DNA, the CDR3 is TGTGCCAGCAGCCCCCAGGGTCTGACGGCTTCTGGGGCCAACGTCCTGACTTTC. This encodes CASSPQGLTASGANVLTF. The rearrangement joins TRBV7-8 to TRBJ2-6, with D possibly TRBD1 on 5 matching bases. CDR1 is SGHVS and CDR2 is FQNEAQ in the germline V gene. Between the trimmed V and J ends, which lost 5 bases and 1 base, there was a span of 18 bases. The CDR3 sequence is 18 residues long.

The rearrangement joins TRBV15 to TRBJ1-1; D possibly corresponds to TRBD1 (6 bases). CDR3 length: 15 residues. The ends were cut back, 0 bases at V and 5 bases at J, with 13 bases in the middle. Germline CDR1 is LNHNV and CDR2 is YYDKDF (reference sequence). CDR3 sequence reads: CATSREAGARTEAFF. CDR3 DNA: TGTGCCACCAGCAGAGAAGCGGGGGCGAGGACTGAAGCTTTCTTT.

J is TRBJ1-6 and V is TRBV4-2; perhaps TRBD1 as D (6 bases). Germline CDR1 LGHNA, CDR2 YNFKEQ. V was trimmed by 0 bases and J by 5 bases, leaving 11 bases between them. CDR3 length: 16 amino acids. CDR3 sequence: CASSQEVQGDNSPLHF. CDR3 coding DNA: TGTGCCAGCAGCCAAGAGGTACAGGGCGATAATTCACCCCTCCACTTT.

This clone was found once. The chain employs TRBV14 and TRBJ1-2; D possibly corresponds to TRBD1 (5 bases). The germline V gene has CDR1 SGHDN and CDR2 FVKESK. This CDR3 spans 15 amino acids. The V end lost 4 bases, the J end lost 4 bases, and 16 bases lay between the germline ends. The CDR3 spells CASSPQGRSAYGYTF. Written as DNA, the CDR3 is TGTGCCAGCAGCCCCCAGGGCAGGTCTGCCTATGGCTACACCTTC. Using reference TRBV14 and TRBJ1-2 for the parts outside the CDR3, the full variable domain is EAGVTQFPSHSVIEKGQTVTLRCDPISGHDNLYWYRRVMGKEIKFLLHFVKESKQDESGMPNNRFLAERTGGTYSTLKVQPAELEDSGVYFCASSPQGRSAYGYTFGSGTRLTVV.

This clone came up once. The rearrangement joins TRBV5-5 to TRBJ2-1; 13 nucleotides match TRBD2. Germline V gene sequence: CDR1 SGHKS, CDR2 YYEKEE (reference sequence). The CDR3 totals 16 residues. The V and J ends lost 4 bases and 9 bases, in that order; junction bases with no gene match: 10. DNA of the CDR3: TGTGCCAGCAGCGGGGGGACTAGCGGGGAGCGGGTTGAGCAGTTCTTC. Translation: CASSGGTSGERVEQFF.

This chain connects TRBV9 to TRBJ1-5; a weak D match, TRBD1 (6 bases). Germline V gene sequence: CDR1 SGDLS, CDR2 YYNGEE. Deletions cut 0 bases from V and 3 bases from J, with 10 bases between. The CDR3 spans 15 residues. The CDR3 loop reads CASSVGTAHNQPQHF. The CDR3 DNA reads as TGTGCCAGCAGCGTAGGGACAGCCCACAATCAGCCCCAGCATTTT.

This chain uses TRBV19 with TRBJ2-4; possible D gene TRBD1, 5 bases. This CDR3 is 15 amino acids long. The V gene lost 2 bases and the J gene lost 9 bases, with 17 bases spanning the gap. Looked up from germline, CDR1 is LNHDA and CDR2 is SQIVND (reference sequence). CDR3 sequence (DNA): TGTGCCAGTAGTATAAATCCCGGACAAGCAGGCATTCAGTACTTC. It yields the protein CASSINPGQAGIQYF. The full variable domain, in which reference TRBV19 and TRBJ2-4 provide the parts outside the CDR3, is DGGITQSPKYLFRKEGQNVTLSCEQNLNHDAMYWYRQDPGQGLRLIYYSQIVNDFQKGDIAEGYSVSREKKESFPLTVTSAQKNPTAFYLCASSINPGQAGIQYFGAGTRLSVL.

This clone is a singleton in its sample. The J gene is TRBJ2-1, the V gene TRBV7-8; D might be TRBD1 (5 bases). CDR3 length: 17 amino acids. V lost 5 bases, J lost 6 bases, and 23 bases lay in between. Germline V gene data show CDR1 as SGHVS and CDR2 as FQNEAQ. Here the CDR3 DNA reads TGTGCCAGCAGCCACGGAGTGGGAACAGGACCCTCCAATGAGCAGTTCTTC. It specifies CASSHGVGTGPSNEQFF. Combining the CDR3 with reference TRBV7-8 and TRBJ2-1 gives the whole variable domain GAGVSQSPRYKVAKRGQDVALRCDPISGHVSLFWYQQALGQGPEFLTYFQNEAQLDKSGLPSDRFFAERPEGSVSTLKIQRTQQEDSAVYLCASSHGVGTGPSNEQFFGPGTRLTVL.

The J gene is TRBJ1-1, the V gene TRBV25-1, with no clear D. Germline V gene lookup returns CDR1 MGHDK and CDR2 SYGVNS. V dropped 2 bases and J dropped 1 base, with 5 bases sitting between them. The CDR3 runs to 13 residues. The CDR3 nucleotides are TGTGCCAGCAGTGAACCCAGGAACACTGAAGCTTTCTTT. Protein: CASSEPRNTEAFF.

This chain joins TRBV19 and TRBJ2-7; 9 bases map to TRBD1. CDR1 LNHDA and CDR2 SQIVND come from the germline V gene (reference sequence). Trimming removed 3 bases from V and 6 bases from J; junction bases left unmatched: 12. CDR3 length: 16 residues. The CDR3 sequence: CASSIGRGTGTTEQYF. CDR3 bases: TGTGCCAGTAGTATCGGCCGGGGGACAGGGACTACCGAGCAGTACTTC.